Following are 10 T cell receptor beta chains from one sample sequenced in a study of blood T cell repertoires in COVID-19. TCRdb's table, derived via immunoSEQ multiplex PCR, lists solely in-frame clones and lacks some. The repertoire has about 45,000 clones, about two thirds of them found once; the top ten carry around 6.5%. The specimen sequenced was peripheral blood. These receptors were taken from a man older than 75 with acute or convalescent COVID-19.

This clone appeared a single time. The V gene is TRBV5-1, the J gene TRBJ2-1, with D perhaps matching TRBD2 (6 bases). The V end lost 0 bases, the J end lost 0 bases, and 7 bases lay between the germline ends. There are 15 residues in the CDR3. Germline lookup yields CDR1 SGHRS and CDR2 YFSETQ. CDR3 protein: CASSLASVSYNEQFF. The CDR3 nucleotides are TGCGCCAGCAGCTTGGCTAGCGTCTCCTACAATGAGCAGTTCTTC.

The genes are TRBV25-1 and TRBJ1-6, with D possibly matching TRBD1 (5 bases). The CDR3 is 13 residues long. From germline, CDR1 is MGHDK and CDR2 SYGVNS. Trimming removed 4 bases at V and 10 bases at J, with 11 bases between. The CDR3 sequence: CASSGQGGSPLHF. The CDR3 DNA reads as TGTGCCAGCAGTGGGCAGGGTGGATCACCCCTCCACTTT. Supplemented by reference TRBV25-1 and TRBJ1-6, the full variable domain reads EADIYQTPRYLVIGTGKKITLECSQTMGHDKMYWYQQDPGMELHLIHYSYGVNSTEKGDLSSESTVSRIRTEHFPLTLESARPSHTSQYLCASSGQGGSPLHFGNGTRLTVT.

This chain's CDR3 is CASSYPRDRGWVDGYTF. The CDR3 DNA sequence: TGTGCCAGCAGTTATCCGAGGGACAGGGGCTGGGTGGATGGCTACACCTTC. This chain links TRBV6-2 or TRBV6-3 with TRBJ1-2, with 10 nucleotides matching TRBD1. Germline V gene sequence: CDR1 MNHEY, CDR2 SVGEGT. The junction had 13 bases not matched to a gene; V was cut back by 3 bases and J by 6 bases. The CDR3 runs to 17 residues.

In this sample, this clone turned up a few times. V gene TRBV27 combines with J gene TRBJ1-4; D may be TRBD1 (6 bases). Germline V gene sequence: CDR1 MNHEY, CDR2 SMNVEV (reference sequence). The CDR3 runs 15 residues. Trimming shortened V by 5 bases and J by 0 bases, and 10 bases separated the two germline ends. The CDR3 loop is CASSLRTATNEKLFF. The CDR3 region has the DNA TGTGCCAGCAGTCTCCGGACAGCAACTAATGAAAAACTGTTTTTT.

The genes are TRBV29-1 and TRBJ2-1; 9 bases agree with TRBD2. This CDR3 region has 16 residues. The V gene's germline CDR1 is SQVTM and CDR2 ANQGSEA. The V and J ends lost 7 bases and 0 bases, in that order; junction bases with no gene match: 10. The CDR3 DNA reads TGCAGCGCCGGCTCTAGCGGGGCTAGCTCCTACAATGAGCAGTTCTTC. It translates to CSAGSSGASSYNEQFF.

This clone showed up just a few times. The chain links TRBV20-1 to TRBJ2-7, with a tentative D call TRBD2 (5 bases). Germline values: CDR1 DFQATT, CDR2 SNEGSKA (reference sequence). The CDR3 loop spans 11 amino acids. V gave up 3 bases and J gave up 5 bases, with 8 bases separating them. The CDR3 loop reads CSASGGDEQYF. The CDR3 DNA is TGCAGTGCTAGCGGAGGCGACGAGCAGTACTTC.

This rearrangement joins TRBV6-5 to TRBJ2-1; no reliable D call. The CDR3 consists of 15 residues. CDR1 and CDR2 from the germline V gene are MNHEY and SVGAGI. V was cut by 7 bases and J by 2 bases, with 15 bases left in between. CDR3 loop: CASKVWRFTYNEQFF. CDR3 DNA sequence: TGTGCCAGCAAGGTGTGGCGGTTTACCTACAATGAGCAGTTCTTC.

The J gene is TRBJ2-3, the V gene TRBV19, with TRBD2 matching over 11 bases. With V trimmed by 0 bases and J by 4 bases, 3 bases remained unmatched. The CDR3 spans 16 residues. The germline gives CDR1 LNHDA, CDR2 SQIVND (reference sequence). The CDR3 loop reads CASSIEVAGGPDTQYF. The CDR3 nucleotides are TGTGCCAGTAGTATAGAAGTAGCGGGAGGGCCAGATACGCAGTATTTT.

The gene calls are TRBV14 and TRBJ1-1; tentative D call: TRBD1 (6 bases). The CDR3 spans 13 residues. Germline lookup yields CDR1 SGHDN and CDR2 FVKESK. V was cut by 0 bases and J by 4 bases, with 6 bases left in between. The CDR3 here is CASSQDRGTEAFF. CDR3 DNA: TGTGCCAGCAGCCAAGACAGGGGCACTGAAGCTTTCTTT.

This clone was counted a single time. The V gene is TRBV25-1, the J gene TRBJ2-2, with 8 positions matching TRBD1. The J segment lost 3 bases and the V segment lost 9 bases, leaving 6 bases of the junction unmatched. CDR1 and CDR2 from the germline V gene are MGHDK and SYGVNS. This CDR3 has 14 amino acids. CDR3 in amino acids: CASSGRGHTGELFF. CDR3 nucleotides: TGTGCCAGTTCGGGCAGGGGGCACACCGGGGAGCTGTTTTTT.